This T cell receptor (beta chain) was obtained from a study of blood T cell repertoires in COVID-19. Whole-study context: From the United States, Italy and Spain came samples of acute and convalescent COVID-19. PBMCs, B-cell-depleted T cells, or T cells were the source of the cDNA or gDNA that made up the material.

Authors' analysis steps: Using reference gene primer amplification, nucleated cell counts were estimated. The table came from immunoSEQ multiplex PCR; TCRdb's copy has only in-frame clones and leaves some out. That table supplies the V and J calls and clone size; D and trimming were determined from the DNA. Seen here are some 200,000 clones, around 87% observed once, and the top ten hold 2.7%. Trimming left V 3 bases short and J 3 bases short, with 9 bases between. Per the germline V gene, CDR1 is LGHNA and CDR2 is YNFKEQ. This CDR3 contains 13 residues. The sequence was collected from a man aged 35 to 55 with active or convalescent COVID-19. Material for sequencing was peripheral blood. The gene calls are TRBV4-2 and TRBJ2-7; D perhaps matches TRBD2 (5 bases). CDR3 DNA sequence: TGTGCCAGCAGCCAGGACTCAGGCTACGAGCAGTACTTC. It encodes CASSQDSGYEQYF.